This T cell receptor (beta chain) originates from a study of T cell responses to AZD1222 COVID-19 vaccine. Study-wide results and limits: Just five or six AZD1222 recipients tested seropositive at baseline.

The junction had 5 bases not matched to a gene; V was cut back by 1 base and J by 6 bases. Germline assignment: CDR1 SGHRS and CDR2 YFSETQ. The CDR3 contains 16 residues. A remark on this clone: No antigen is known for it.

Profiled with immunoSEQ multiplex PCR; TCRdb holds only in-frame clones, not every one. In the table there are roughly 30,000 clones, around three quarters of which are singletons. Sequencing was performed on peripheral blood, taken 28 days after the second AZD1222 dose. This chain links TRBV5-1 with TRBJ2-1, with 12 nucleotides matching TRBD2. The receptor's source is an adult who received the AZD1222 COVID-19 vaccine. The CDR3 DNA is TGCGCCAGCAGCTTGTCGACTAGCGGGAGCTTCAATGAGCAGTTCTTC. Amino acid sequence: CASSLSTSGSFNEQFF.